The 2 T cell receptor beta chains in this list originate from one sample, sequenced in a study of OX40 agonist ivuxolimab in advanced cancers. The method was immunoSEQ multiplex PCR; TCRdb's version includes in-frame clones alone and lacks a portion of them. The table includes about 93,000 clones, under 95% detected once. Sample: CD4+ or CD8+ T cells sorted from blood, taken in a trial of the OX40 agonist ivuxolimab. These receptors were collected from an adult with an advanced solid tumor such as melanoma, head and neck, liver or kidney cancer.

The chain is built from TRBV28 and TRBJ1-1, with unresolved D. Trimming pared 2 bases from V and 4 bases from J, leaving 8 bases between. The CDR3 covers 13 residues. Germline CDR1 is MDHEN and CDR2 is SYDVKM. The DNA for the CDR3 is TGTGCCAGCAGTTTAAGGGCCCCCACTGAAGCTTTCTTT. Residues: CASSLRAPTEAFF.

The V call is TRBV6-1, the J call TRBJ1-1, with a possible D match to TRBD1 (5 bases). The CDR3 extends over 17 amino acids. Germline-derived CDR1 and CDR2 are MNHNS and SASEGT. The V end was cut by 3 bases, the J end by 6 bases, with 23 bases between. The CDR3, as DNA: TGTGCCAGCAGTGACACCCGCGGGGGACGGAGAAACCCTGAAGCTTTCTTT. This encodes CASSDTRGGRRNPEAFF.